These 20 T cell receptor beta chains were sequenced from one sample in a study of T cell responses to AZD1222 COVID-19 vaccine (dated by TCRdb to the early 2020s). The meaning of the sample's time point label: about 28 days (+/-7) after the second vaccine dose. To prepare the library, the immunoSEQ multiplex PCR assay was applied. The clones in this table, taken by TCRdb from immuneACCESS, are in-frame only. Not every clone is retained; where verified, under half of the shortfall comes from an unresolved V gene, and the cause of the rest is unknown. The sample table records some 180,000 clones; 91% of these occur just once. The leading ten clones occupy 1.5% to 2% of the sample. Sequences were derived from peripheral blood, sampled 28 days after the second AZD1222 dose. The receptors derive from an adult who received the AZD1222 COVID-19 vaccine.

V and J are TRBV7-9 and TRBJ1-1, with D hard to call. Germline V gives CDR1 SEHNR, CDR2 FQNEAQ (reference sequence). The CDR3 length is 12 residues. V lost 2 bases, J lost 4 bases, and 5 bases lay in between. The CDR3 region has the DNA TGTGCCAGCAGCTTATCCGGCACTGAAGCTTTCTTT. It encodes CASSLSGTEAFF.

This chain joins TRBV4-3 and TRBJ2-3, with D possibly matching TRBD2 (5 bases). Trimming removed 2 bases at V and 1 base at J, with 16 bases between. Germline loops: CDR1 LGHNA, CDR2 YSLEER. The CDR3 length is 17 residues. CDR3 loop: CASSQQSAGWGTDTQYF. The CDR3 DNA follows: TGCGCCAGCAGCCAACAATCGGCGGGCTGGGGCACAGATACGCAGTATTTT.

V usage is TRBV4-2 and J usage is TRBJ1-4; D perhaps matches TRBD1 (5 bases). The V gene's germline CDR1 is LGHNA and CDR2 YNFKEQ. V was trimmed by 8 bases and J by 2 bases, leaving 15 bases between them. This CDR3 is 15 amino acids long. CDR3 DNA sequence: TGTGCCAGCTCCCGGGGGGAATCGACTAATGAAAAACTGTTTTTT. It encodes CASSRGESTNEKLFF.

The chain carries TRBV11-2 and TRBJ1-2; 8 bases are a match to TRBD1. Germline CDR1 and CDR2: SGHAT and FQNNGV. J gave up 0 bases and V 5 bases, and 5 bases lay outside the gene matches. CDR3 length: 15 amino acids. CDR3 bases: TGTGCCAGCAGCCCAACGACAGGGGCTAACTATGGCTACACCTTC. It encodes CASSPTTGANYGYTF.

The chain combines TRBV12-3 or TRBV12-4 with TRBJ1-2; D is unresolved. Trimming took 6 bases from V and 3 from J, leaving 5 bases between them. The CDR3 consists of 11 residues. CDR3 residues: CASRRYYGYTF. DNA of the CDR3: TGTGCCAGCAGGAGGTACTATGGCTACACCTTC.

The chain employs TRBV19 and TRBJ2-7, with TRBD1 matching 8 bases. This CDR3 contains 14 residues. Per the germline V gene, CDR1 is LNHDA and CDR2 is SQIVND (reference sequence). The V segment lost 9 bases and the J segment 0 bases; nucleotides outside the gene matches: 7. The CDR3 DNA sequence: TGTGCCAGCACTGAGGGGACAGGCTCCTACGAGCAGTACTTC. Translating gives CASTEGTGSYEQYF.

The J gene is TRBJ2-2, the V gene TRBV5-1; weak D call: TRBD1 (6 bases). Trimming removed 1 base at V and 4 bases at J, with 11 bases between. The CDR3 covers 15 residues. Germline CDR1 is SGHRS and CDR2 is YFSETQ. The CDR3 here is CASSLSQGTTGELFF. The CDR3 DNA follows: TGCGCCAGCAGCTTGTCACAGGGTACCACCGGGGAGCTGTTTTTT.

V gene TRBV24-1 combines with J gene TRBJ1-2; D is perhaps TRBD1 (6 bases). V lost 7 bases, J lost 1 base, and 9 bases lay in between. This CDR3 spans 13 amino acids. Germline V gene lookup returns CDR1 KGHDR and CDR2 SFDVKD. The CDR3 sequence: CATRGGGNYGYTF. The CDR3 nucleotides read TGTGCCACCAGGGGGGGCGGTAACTATGGCTACACCTTC.

This clone appeared a single time. This chain links TRBV7-6 with TRBJ2-1; 9 positions agree with TRBD1. The V segment lost 3 bases and the J segment 4 bases; nucleotides outside the gene matches: 13. This CDR3 spans 18 amino acids. Germline-derived CDR1 and CDR2 are SGHVS and FNYEAQ. DNA of the CDR3: TGTGCCAGCAGCTTCGGGGTTCTACCGGGACAGGGATACAATGAGCAGTTCTTC. This translates into CASSFGVLPGQGYNEQFF.

CDR3 DNA: TGTGCTAGTGGCCCGACTAGCGGGAGGAACAATGAGCAGTTCTTC. Amino acid sequence: CASGPTSGRNNEQFF. The chain employs TRBV12-5 and TRBJ2-1; 13 positions agree with TRBD2. The CDR3 consists of 15 residues. Germline CDR1 reads LGHNT; CDR2 reads FRNRAP. After removal of 6 bases from V and 5 bases from J, the junction contained 4 bases not matched to a gene.

J is TRBJ2-2 and V is TRBV27; D is unclear. This CDR3 is 13 amino acids long. V lost 4 bases, J lost 5 bases, and 8 bases lay in between. Per germline, CDR1 MNHEY and CDR2 SMNVEV (reference sequence). The CDR3 is CASSYTRTGELFF. Written as DNA, the CDR3 is TGTGCCAGCAGTTATACTCGAACCGGGGAGCTGTTTTTT.

The V and J genes are TRBV4-3 and TRBJ2-1, with 9 bases identical to TRBD1. CDR1 is LGHNA, CDR2 YSLEER, per germline. Trimming cost V 4 bases and J 7 bases; bases outside gene matches: 5. CDR3 length: 14 amino acids. The CDR3 coding sequence is TGCGCCAGCAGCCTCGGACAGGGGAAGAATGAGCAGTTCTTC. It encodes CASSLGQGKNEQFF.

This clone appeared once. The gene calls are TRBV29-1 and TRBJ1-1; D not certain. Germline V gene lookup returns CDR1 SQVTM and CDR2 ANQGSEA. This CDR3 is 11 amino acids long. V was clipped by 5 bases and J by 1 base, with 5 bases between them. CDR3 nucleotide sequence: TGCAGCGTTCCGGCGAACACTGAAGCTTTCTTT. It encodes CSVPANTEAFF.

The chain's CDR3 is CAISFSGGSTDTQYF. As DNA, the CDR3 is TGTGCCATCAGTTTTAGCGGGGGTAGCACAGATACGCAGTATTTT. J is TRBJ2-3 and V is TRBV10-3; 9 bases align to TRBD2. V was pared by 5 bases and J by 0 bases, with 3 bases of the junction left unmatched. This CDR3 is 15 amino acids long. Looked up from germline, CDR1 is ENHRY and CDR2 is SYGVKD.

V usage is TRBV27 and J usage is TRBJ2-5; D perhaps matches TRBD1 (5 bases). V gave up 5 bases and J gave up 5 bases, with 15 bases separating them. This CDR3 has 14 amino acids. Germline loops: CDR1 MNHEY, CDR2 SMNVEV (reference sequence). CDR3 nucleotides: TGTGCCAGCAGTGCGCAGGGTTTCTGGGAGACCCAGTACTTC. This codes for CASSAQGFWETQYF.

The rearrangement uses TRBV27 and TRBJ2-7, with TRBD2 matching 10 bases. Unmatched junction bases numbered 17, after V lost 2 bases and J lost 7 bases. The length of the CDR3 is 18 residues. Germline loops: CDR1 MNHEY, CDR2 SMNVEV (reference sequence). CDR3 bases: TGTGCCAGCAGTTTAAAACGCGGCGGGCGGGTTAGCGGGAGGGAGCAGTACTTC. Translated: CASSLKRGGRVSGREQYF.

CDR3 amino acids: CASTPVWDSLTDTQYF. The CDR3 coding sequence is TGTGCCAGCACCCCTGTCTGGGACAGTTTGACAGATACGCAGTATTTT. The rearrangement joins TRBV5-8 to TRBJ2-3; TRBD1 agrees at 7 bases. Germline assignment: CDR1 SGHTS and CDR2 YDEGEE. CDR3 length: 16 amino acids. The trim removed 6 bases at V and 3 bases at J, leaving 13 bases unmatched.

The sample holds one count of this clone. This chain joins TRBV6-2 or TRBV6-3 and TRBJ1-1; no clear D. The CDR3 runs to 14 residues. V was clipped by 2 bases and J by 1 base, with 8 bases between them. The germline CDR1 and CDR2 sequences are MNHEY and SVGEGT. For the CDR3, the DNA is TGTGCCAGCAGTTACAAGTACAGGAACACTGAAGCTTTCTTT. Its protein product is CASSYKYRNTEAFF.

The chain carries TRBV29-1 and TRBJ2-2; no firm D call. V dropped 5 bases and J dropped 0 bases, with 10 bases sitting between them. Germline-derived CDR1 and CDR2 are SQVTM and ANQGSEA. The CDR3 has 14 residues. CDR3 DNA sequence: TGCAGCGTTCGTCCCAACCCGAACACCGGGGAGCTGTTTTTT. Its translation is CSVRPNPNTGELFF.

This clone was seen once. The genes are TRBV6-5 and TRBJ2-1; D is possibly TRBD1 or TRBD2 (5 bases each). Germline assignment: CDR1 MNHEY and CDR2 SVGAGI. V was cut by 7 bases and J by 0 bases, with 10 bases left in between. The CDR3 has 14 amino acids. The CDR3 bases are TGTGCCAGCACTCCGGGACGCTCCTACAATGAGCAGTTCTTC. Translating gives CASTPGRSYNEQFF.